The clone carrying this T cell receptor (beta chain) occurred many times. The length of the CDR3 is 16 residues. Trimming removed 7 bases at V and 0 bases at J, with 16 bases between. Germline V gives CDR1 MDHEN, CDR2 SYDVKM. Building of the TCR beta libraries involved iRepertoire HTBI primers and Arm-PCR of CDR3 regions. In the original analysis: Taken together, the samples had 62 TRBV and more than 11 TRBJ segments identified. TCRdb reprocessed the multiplex PCR reads via MiXCR and lists one record per CDR3 protein. Clone size and V and J calls follow TCRdb, not the original study. The sample records 390,000 or so distinct CDR3 sequences, approximately 12% being singletons. The data were obtained in a study of regulatory T cells in long-lasting Graves disease. Time point meaning: newly diagnosed GD, antithyroid drugs for less than 3 months. There was RNA extracted from PBMCs, and the TCR library was made from it.

Separately, the same data were catalogued under a study of T cells in Graves' hyperthyroidism and ophthalmopathy. As that study records: Primed by the HTBI set, a first-round RT-PCR was run on the TCR CDR3.

This sample comprised peripheral blood mononuclear cells (PBMCs), obtained at new diagnosis, from a patient treated with antithyroid drugs. The receptor comes from a woman aged 18-35 years with Graves disease. V and J are TRBV28 and TRBJ1-5; no firm D call. The CDR3 sequence is CASIASEFYSNQPQHF. For the CDR3, the DNA is TGTGCCAGCATCGCCTCCGAGTTTTATAGCAATCAGCCCCAGCATTTT. Together with reference TRBV28 and TRBJ1-5, the CDR3 gives the full variable domain: DVKVTQSSRYLVKRTGEKVFLECVQDMDHENMFWYRQDPGLGLRLIYFSYDVKMKEKGDIPEGYSVSREKKERFSLILESASTNQTSMYLCASIASEFYSNQPQHFGDGTRLSIL.